Listed below are T cell receptor beta chains from one sample, sequenced in a study of blood T cell repertoires in COVID-19. TCRdb keeps only in-frame clones here, not all; method: immunoSEQ multiplex PCR. In the table there are around 300,000 clones, under 90% of which are singletons. Sample: peripheral blood. The receptors were gathered from a woman in her thirties or forties who had recovered from COVID-19. The CDR3 runs from the conserved cysteine through the conserved F or W. The order of the fields is CDR3 DNA, CDR3 protein, D gene, J gene, clone size, V gene. D genes are given only for firm matches. Part of the rows lack a size; the others show once, few, many or a class for expanded clones.

cdr3_nt: TGCAGTGCACCTACAGGGTACGAGCAGTACTTC
cdr3_aa: CSAPTGYEQYF
d_call: .
j_call: TRBJ2-7
clone_size: .
v_call: TRBV20-1

cdr3_nt: TGTGCCACCAGTGATCCATCGAGGTACGAGCAGTACTTC
cdr3_aa: CATSDPSRYEQYF
d_call: .
j_call: TRBJ2-7
clone_size: .
v_call: TRBV24-1

cdr3_nt: TGTGCCAGCAGTGAACCGGGACAAACAGGAAAGCAGTACTTC
cdr3_aa: CASSEPGQTGKQYF
d_call: .
j_call: TRBJ2-7
clone_size: .
v_call: TRBV7-9

cdr3_nt: TGCGCCAGCAGCTCGGGACTAGCGGTTGGGCAGTTCTTC
cdr3_aa: CASSSGLAVGQFF
d_call: TRBD2
j_call: TRBJ2-1
clone_size: .
v_call: TRBV5-1

cdr3_nt: TGCGCCAGCAGCCAGGCGGGACAGGAAGAGTCACCCCTCCACTTT
cdr3_aa: CASSQAGQEESPLHF
d_call: TRBD1
j_call: TRBJ1-6
clone_size: .
v_call: TRBV4-1

cdr3_nt: TGTGCCAGCAGCCCCGGACTAGCCCGCACAGATACGCAGTATTTT
cdr3_aa: CASSPGLARTDTQYF
d_call: TRBD2
j_call: TRBJ2-3
clone_size: .
v_call: TRBV7-3

cdr3_nt: TGCGCCAGCAGCTTGTCCGGACTAGCGGGACCCCTATTCAGCGCAGATACGCAGTATTTT
cdr3_aa: CASSLSGLAGPLFSADTQYF
d_call: TRBD2
j_call: TRBJ2-3
clone_size: .
v_call: TRBV5-1

cdr3_nt: TGTGCCAGCAGCTTCCCAGGGTTAAGCGAAAAACTGTTTTTT
cdr3_aa: CASSFPGLSEKLFF
d_call: .
j_call: TRBJ1-4
clone_size: .
v_call: TRBV7-2

cdr3_nt: TGTGCCAGTAGTATACAGGGAGGAGTTTACGAGCAGTACTTC
cdr3_aa: CASSIQGGVYEQYF
d_call: .
j_call: TRBJ2-7
clone_size: once
v_call: TRBV19

cdr3_nt: TGTGCCAGCAGCTTTAGCGCAGAGAGCTATGGCTACACCTTC
cdr3_aa: CASSFSAESYGYTF
d_call: .
j_call: TRBJ1-2
clone_size: .
v_call: TRBV5-5

cdr3_nt: TGTGCCAGCAGCGAGAGACAGGGGATAGAGTCCGGAAACACCATATATTTT
cdr3_aa: CASSERQGIESGNTIYF
d_call: TRBD1
j_call: TRBJ1-3
clone_size: .
v_call: TRBV9

cdr3_nt: TGTGCCAGCAGCTTAGGAGCGGAGGGCGGCACAGATACGCAGTATTTT
cdr3_aa: CASSLGAEGGTDTQYF
d_call: .
j_call: TRBJ2-3
clone_size: once
v_call: TRBV7-2

cdr3_nt: TGCGCCAGCAGCTTGGGGACCGGGGGGGAGCAGTACTTC
cdr3_aa: CASSLGTGGEQYF
d_call: TRBD2
j_call: TRBJ2-7
clone_size: .
v_call: TRBV5-1

cdr3_nt: TGTGCCAGCAGGCCGACCGGGACTAGCGGGAGTCTTGAGCAGTTCTTC
cdr3_aa: CASRPTGTSGSLEQFF
d_call: TRBD2
j_call: TRBJ2-1
clone_size: .
v_call: TRBV28

cdr3_nt: TGTGCCAGCAGTGAAGGGGCTAGCGGGAAGGCCTACAATGAGCAGTTCTTC
cdr3_aa: CASSEGASGKAYNEQFF
d_call: TRBD2
j_call: TRBJ2-1
clone_size: .
v_call: TRBV25-1

cdr3_nt: TGTGCCAGCAGCCTCAGGATTAACAATGAGCAGTTCTTC
cdr3_aa: CASSLRINNEQFF
d_call: .
j_call: TRBJ2-1
clone_size: .
v_call: TRBV3-1/TRBV3-2

cdr3_nt: TGTGCCAGCAGCGGGACAGGGCAGAGCACTGAAGCTTTCTTT
cdr3_aa: CASSGTGQSTEAFF
d_call: TRBD1
j_call: TRBJ1-1
clone_size: .
v_call: TRBV7-2

cdr3_nt: TGTGCCAGCAGCGTAGCTAGCGGGAGCACCGGGGAGCTGTTTTTT
cdr3_aa: CASSVASGSTGELFF
d_call: TRBD2
j_call: TRBJ2-2
clone_size: .
v_call: TRBV9

cdr3_nt: TGTGCCAGCAGTACTCCGGGACTAGGTAGCTTCTTCGAGCAGTACTTC
cdr3_aa: CASSTPGLGSFFEQYF
d_call: TRBD2
j_call: TRBJ2-7
clone_size: .
v_call: TRBV28

cdr3_nt: TGTGCCACCAGCAGAGATTTGCAGGGGGCGCGTAATGAGCAGTTCTTC
cdr3_aa: CATSRDLQGARNEQFF
d_call: TRBD1
j_call: TRBJ2-1
clone_size: .
v_call: TRBV15

cdr3_nt: TGTGCCAGCAGTGACCTAGCGGGAGTTGTCTACAATGAGCAGTTCTTC
cdr3_aa: CASSDLAGVVYNEQFF
d_call: TRBD2
j_call: TRBJ2-1
clone_size: .
v_call: TRBV2

cdr3_nt: TGTGCCAGCAGTTACCCAATTGGACTAGCGGGGCGCACAGATACGCAGTATTTT
cdr3_aa: CASSYPIGLAGRTDTQYF
d_call: TRBD2
j_call: TRBJ2-3
clone_size: few
v_call: TRBV6-2/TRBV6-3

cdr3_nt: TGTGCCATCAGTAGGACAGGGGGCCGGAATGAGCAGTTCTTC
cdr3_aa: CAISRTGGRNEQFF
d_call: TRBD1
j_call: TRBJ2-1
clone_size: .
v_call: TRBV10-3

cdr3_nt: TGTGCCAGCACCCTACTAGGGGGCTCCTATAATTCACCCCTCCACTTT
cdr3_aa: CASTLLGGSYNSPLHF
d_call: .
j_call: TRBJ1-6
clone_size: .
v_call: TRBV27

cdr3_nt: TGCGCCAGCAGCCTAAGCCCCCTGATAACTATGGCAGGGGGCAATGAGCAGTTCTTC
cdr3_aa: CASSLSPLITMAGGNEQFF
d_call: TRBD1
j_call: TRBJ2-1
clone_size: .
v_call: TRBV4-1

cdr3_nt: TGTGCCAGTAGGCAAACAGGGGGCCACGAGCAGTACTTC
cdr3_aa: CASRQTGGHEQYF
d_call: TRBD1
j_call: TRBJ2-7
clone_size: .
v_call: TRBV19

cdr3_nt: TGTGCCAGCAGCTTAGATAGCGGGAGCTTTATCGAGCAGTACTTC
cdr3_aa: CASSLDSGSFIEQYF
d_call: TRBD2
j_call: TRBJ2-7
clone_size: .
v_call: TRBV11-3

cdr3_nt: TGTGCCAGCAGCCAAGATACCAGTGGCCATTCGGGTTCACCCCTCCACTTT
cdr3_aa: CASSQDTSGHSGSPLHF
d_call: .
j_call: TRBJ1-6
clone_size: .
v_call: TRBV3-1/TRBV3-2

cdr3_nt: TGTGCCAGCAGTTTATCACTAGCGGGAGCCCACGAGCAGTACTTC
cdr3_aa: CASSLSLAGAHEQYF
d_call: TRBD2
j_call: TRBJ2-7
clone_size: .
v_call: TRBV27

cdr3_nt: TGTGCCAGCAGTTACTCGGGACAGGGAGGTTATGGCTACACCTTC
cdr3_aa: CASSYSGQGGYGYTF
d_call: TRBD1
j_call: TRBJ1-2
clone_size: .
v_call: TRBV6-5

cdr3_nt: TGTGCCAGCAGGCCCGGGGCCTACGAGCAGTACTTC
cdr3_aa: CASRPGAYEQYF
d_call: .
j_call: TRBJ2-7
clone_size: once
v_call: TRBV28

cdr3_nt: TGTGCCAGCAGCGACTCGGCGAGCGGGAGCATGTACGAGCAGTACTTC
cdr3_aa: CASSDSASGSMYEQYF
d_call: TRBD2
j_call: TRBJ2-7
clone_size: .
v_call: TRBV7-2

cdr3_nt: TGTGCCAGCAGCTTGGGACAGGGGCTTGGGTATGGCTACACCTTC
cdr3_aa: CASSLGQGLGYGYTF
d_call: TRBD1
j_call: TRBJ1-2
clone_size: .
v_call: TRBV7-3